This T cell receptor (beta chain) was sequenced in a study of OX40 agonist ivuxolimab in advanced cancers. Sequencing was performed with immunoSEQ multiplex PCR; in TCRdb, only in-frame clones are kept and a portion is missing. The sample yields tens of thousands of clones, around 90% seen once. Specimen: CD4+ or CD8+ T cells sorted from blood, collected in a trial of the OX40 agonist ivuxolimab. This receptor was identified in an adult with an advanced solid tumor such as melanoma, head and neck, liver or kidney cancer.

This CDR3 is CASSYSTGNGNTIYF. In nucleotides, the CDR3 is TGTGCCAGCAGTTACTCGACAGGGAACGGAAACACCATATATTTT. V and J are TRBV6-5 and TRBJ1-3; 7 nucleotides match TRBD1. Germline CDR1 is MNHEY and CDR2 is SVGAGI. V trimming: 0 bases; J trimming: 4 bases; junction bases outside the gene matches: 3. The CDR3 runs to 15 residues.